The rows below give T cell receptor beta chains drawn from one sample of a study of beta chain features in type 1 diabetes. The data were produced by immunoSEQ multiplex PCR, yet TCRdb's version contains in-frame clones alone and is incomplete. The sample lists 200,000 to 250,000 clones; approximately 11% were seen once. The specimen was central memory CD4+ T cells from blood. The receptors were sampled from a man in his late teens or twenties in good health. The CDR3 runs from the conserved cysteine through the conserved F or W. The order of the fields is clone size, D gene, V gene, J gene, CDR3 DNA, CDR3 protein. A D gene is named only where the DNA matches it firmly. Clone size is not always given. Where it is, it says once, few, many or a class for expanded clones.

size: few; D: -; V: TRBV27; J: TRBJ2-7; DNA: TGTGCCAGCAGTTTGAACCGGGGAGGCCTCTACGAGCAGTACTTC; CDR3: CASSLNRGGLYEQYF
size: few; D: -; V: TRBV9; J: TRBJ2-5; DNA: TGTGCCAGCAGCGTATTGTCCCAAGAGACCCAGTACTTC; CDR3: CASSVLSQETQYF
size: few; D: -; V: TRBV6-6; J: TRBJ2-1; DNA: TGTGCCAGCAGTTATGTTCCGGAAGACAATGAGCAGTTCTTC; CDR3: CASSYVPEDNEQFF
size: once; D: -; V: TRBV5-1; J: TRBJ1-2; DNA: TGCGCCAGCAGCTCTCTCGAGATGGGATTGAATGGCTACACCTTC; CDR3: CASSSLEMGLNGYTF
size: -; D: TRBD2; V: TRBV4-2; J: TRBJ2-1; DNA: TGTGCCAGCAGCCAGACCGCTGGACTAGCGGGAGGCGCGAGCTCCTACAATGAGCAGTTCTTC; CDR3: CASSQTAGLAGGASSYNEQFF
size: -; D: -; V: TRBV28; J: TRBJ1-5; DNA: TGTGCCAGCAGAAGACCAGGTAGGGGGGGCTATCAGCCCCAGCATTTT; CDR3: CASRRPGRGGYQPQHF
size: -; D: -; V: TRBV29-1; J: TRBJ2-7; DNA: TGCAGCGTCACAATGACAGGCTCCTACGAGCAGTACTTC; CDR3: CSVTMTGSYEQYF
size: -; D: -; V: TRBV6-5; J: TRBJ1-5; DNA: TGTGCCAGCAGTTACCGGGAGGGCTATCAGCCCCAGCATTTT; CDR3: CASSYREGYQPQHF
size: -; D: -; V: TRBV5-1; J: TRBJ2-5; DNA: TGCGCCAGCAGCTTGGTTAGTTTTGAGACCCAGTACTTC; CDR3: CASSLVSFETQYF
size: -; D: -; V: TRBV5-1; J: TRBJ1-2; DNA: TGCGCCAGCAGGGGTGTAGGGGAAGGCTACACCTTC; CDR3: CASRGVGEGYTF
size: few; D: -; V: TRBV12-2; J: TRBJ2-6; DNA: TGTGCCAGTCGCCGTTGGGGGTCCTCTGGGGCCAACGTCCTGACTTTC; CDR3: CASRRWGSSGANVLTF
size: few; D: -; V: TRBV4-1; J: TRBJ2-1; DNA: TGCGCCAGCAGCCAAGGCGACAGGAGGCGGGATGAGCAGTTCTTC; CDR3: CASSQGDRRRDEQFF
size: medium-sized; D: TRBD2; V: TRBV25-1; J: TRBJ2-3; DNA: TGTGCCAGCAGTTCAGGGAGGGCGCAGTATTTT; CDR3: CASSSGRAQYF
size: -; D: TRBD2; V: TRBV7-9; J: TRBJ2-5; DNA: TGTGCCAGCAGCTCCAGCGGGAGAGAGACCCAGTACTTC; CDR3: CASSSSGRETQYF
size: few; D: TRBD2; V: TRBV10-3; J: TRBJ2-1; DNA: TGTGCCACCGCTTCGGCTAGCGGGAGAACTTCCTACAATGAGCAGTTCTTC; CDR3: CATASASGRTSYNEQFF
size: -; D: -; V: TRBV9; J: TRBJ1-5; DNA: TGTGCCAGCAGCGTAGGCCTGGATCAGCCCCAGCATTTT; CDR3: CASSVGLDQPQHF
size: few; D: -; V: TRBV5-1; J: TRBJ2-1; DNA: TGCGCCAGCAGAGTTAGAACGACTCCTCTCTCCTACAATGAGCAGTTCTTC; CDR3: CASRVRTTPLSYNEQFF
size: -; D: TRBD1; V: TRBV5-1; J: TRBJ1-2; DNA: TGCGCCAGCAGCTTGGGACAGGGGAACGGCTACACCTTC; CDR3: CASSLGQGNGYTF
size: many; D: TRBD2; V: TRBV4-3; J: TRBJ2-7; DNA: TGCGCCAGCAGCCAAGATAGGCTAGCGGACCTCTCCTACGAGCAGTACTTC; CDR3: CASSQDRLADLSYEQYF
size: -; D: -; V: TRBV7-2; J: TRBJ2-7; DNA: TGTGCCAGCAGACAATCCGGACGCTCGACCTACGAGCAGTACTTC; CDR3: CASRQSGRSTYEQYF
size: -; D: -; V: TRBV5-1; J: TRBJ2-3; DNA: TGCGCCAGCAGCTTGGGTGGGTTCACAGATACGCAGTATTTT; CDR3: CASSLGGFTDTQYF
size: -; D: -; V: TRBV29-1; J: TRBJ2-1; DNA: TGCACCATGAGGACTAACTACAATGAGCAGTTCTTC; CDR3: CTMRTNYNEQFF
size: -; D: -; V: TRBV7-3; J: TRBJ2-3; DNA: TGTGCCAGCAGCCGCGGGAGCACAGATACGCAGTATTTT; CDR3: CASSRGSTDTQYF
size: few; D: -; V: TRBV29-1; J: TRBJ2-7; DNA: TGCAGCGTTGTCCCAGGGAGCTCCTACGAGCAGTACTTC; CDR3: CSVVPGSSYEQYF
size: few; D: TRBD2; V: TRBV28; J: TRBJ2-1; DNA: TGTGCCAGCGGTACTAGCGGGAGGGCCGGGGAGCAGTTCTTC; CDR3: CASGTSGRAGEQFF
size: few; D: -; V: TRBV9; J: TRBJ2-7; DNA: TGTGCCAGCAGCGTAGGATTAGAGTGGTCCGAGCAGTACTTC; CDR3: CASSVGLEWSEQYF
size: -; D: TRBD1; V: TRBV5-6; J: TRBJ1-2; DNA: TGTGCCAGCAGCGCAACAGGGGGACTCCACTATGGCTACACCTTC; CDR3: CASSATGGLHYGYTF
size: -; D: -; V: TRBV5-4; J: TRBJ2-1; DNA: TGTGCCAGCAGCTTCCCACCCGACAACTCCTACAATGAGCAGTTCTTC; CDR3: CASSFPPDNSYNEQFF
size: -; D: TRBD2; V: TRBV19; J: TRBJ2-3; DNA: TGTGCCAGTAGTACCCCGACTAGCGGGGGAACAGATACGCAGTATTTT; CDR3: CASSTPTSGGTDTQYF
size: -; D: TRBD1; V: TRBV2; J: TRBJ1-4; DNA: TGTGCCAGCACGGGACAGCTTAATGAAAAACTGTTTTTT; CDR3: CASTGQLNEKLFF
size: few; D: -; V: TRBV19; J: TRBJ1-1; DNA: TGTGCCAGTAGTACGTCCGGGCCTTGGGCGCCGAACACTGAAGCTTTCTTT; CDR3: CASSTSGPWAPNTEAFF
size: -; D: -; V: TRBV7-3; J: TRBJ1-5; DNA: TGTGCCAGCAGCTTGGGGTACAATCAGCCCCAGCATTTT; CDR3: CASSLGYNQPQHF
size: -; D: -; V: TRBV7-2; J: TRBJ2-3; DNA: TGTGCCAGCAGCTGGGGGGCAGCTGATACGCAGTATTTT; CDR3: CASSWGAADTQYF
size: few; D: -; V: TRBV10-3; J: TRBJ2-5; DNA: TGTGCCATCACTAAGGGGTTGTTGGAGACCCAGTACTTC; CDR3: CAITKGLLETQYF
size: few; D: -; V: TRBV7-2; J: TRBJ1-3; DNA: TGTGCCAGCAGCTTAGCGGGGAGGGGATCTGGAAACACCATATATTTT; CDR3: CASSLAGRGSGNTIYF
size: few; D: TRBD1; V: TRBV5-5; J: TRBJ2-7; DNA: TGTGCCAGCAGCGCGGGACAGGGAATCTACGAGCAGTACTTC; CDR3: CASSAGQGIYEQYF
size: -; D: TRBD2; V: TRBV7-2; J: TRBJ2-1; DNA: TGTGCCAGCAGCGTTAGCGGGATCAACTATGAGCAGTTCTTC; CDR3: CASSVSGINYEQFF
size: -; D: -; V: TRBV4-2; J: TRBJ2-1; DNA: TGTGCCAGCAGCCAAGACAGAGGGGGAAGCACCAATGAGCAGTTCTTC; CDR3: CASSQDRGGSTNEQFF
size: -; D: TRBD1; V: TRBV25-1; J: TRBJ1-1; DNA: TGTGCCAGCAGTGAATTGCGACAGGGAACTGAAGCTTTCTTT; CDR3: CASSELRQGTEAFF
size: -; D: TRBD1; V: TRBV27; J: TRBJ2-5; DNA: TGTGCCAGCAGTTCACGTGTCCCGGGACAGGGGAAGCAAGAGACCCAGTACTTC; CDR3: CASSSRVPGQGKQETQYF
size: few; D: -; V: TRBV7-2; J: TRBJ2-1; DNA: TGTGCCAGCAGCAAACGTATAAGTGAGCAGTTCTTC; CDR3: CASSKRISEQFF
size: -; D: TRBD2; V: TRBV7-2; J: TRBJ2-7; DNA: TGTGCCAGCAGCCGTGCTGCCGGTACTAGCGGCTACGAGCAGTACTTC; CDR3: CASSRAAGTSGYEQYF
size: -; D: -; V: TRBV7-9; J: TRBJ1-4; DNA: TGTGCCAGCAGCTTTCGCGGGGGCGTAACTAATGAAAAACTGTTTTTT; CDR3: CASSFRGGVTNEKLFF
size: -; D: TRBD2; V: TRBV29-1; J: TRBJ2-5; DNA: TGCAGCGTGGCAGGGCGGGAGGGCCTGGGAGAGACCCAGTACTTC; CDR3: CSVAGREGLGETQYF
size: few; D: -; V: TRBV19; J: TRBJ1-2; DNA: TGTGCCAGTAGAAGGGACGGAAACTATGGCTACACCTTC; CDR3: CASRRDGNYGYTF
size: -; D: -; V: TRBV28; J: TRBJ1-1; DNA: TGTGCCAGCAGCCCGAGCCCCCTCGGACACACTGAAGCTTTCTTT; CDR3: CASSPSPLGHTEAFF
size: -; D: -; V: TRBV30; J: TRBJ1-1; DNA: TGTGCCTGGGGAAAACAGGAGAACACTGAAGCTTTCTTT; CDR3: CAWGKQENTEAFF
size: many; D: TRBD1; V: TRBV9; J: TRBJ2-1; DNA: TGTGCCAGCAGCGCGTACCTAGGGACAGGGGTCGATGAGCAGTTCTTC; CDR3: CASSAYLGTGVDEQFF